Reported below is one T cell receptor (beta chain). As yet, its antigen is unknown. The source of the PBMCs was 8 to 10 ml of fresh peripheral blood. These data originate in a study of T cells in Graves' hyperthyroidism and ophthalmopathy. The overall study: The blood sample was taken at first diagnosis, before treatment began.

The study, taken as a whole, reports: Within blood appeared most thyroid clonotypes that had expanded above 0.001. A model using 13 V-J features told ophthalmopathy apart from stable hyperthyroidism.

Germline loops: CDR1 ENHRY, CDR2 SYGVKD. The CDR3 loop spans 16 amino acids. Unmatched junction bases numbered 15, after V lost 10 bases and J lost 4 bases. Amplification targeted TCR beta CDR3 regions from RNA transcripts. First-round RT-PCR with HTBI primers amplified the TCR CDR3 region. One entry per CDR3 protein, called by TCRdb with MiXCR from the multiplex PCR reads. The table includes roughly 290,000 distinct CDR3 sequences, around 15% detected once. The receptor was isolated from a woman between 55 and 75 years old with Graves' ophthalmopathy. The rearrangement uses TRBV10-3 and TRBJ2-2; 7 positions agree with TRBD1. The sequencing input was blood. CDR3 loop: CANYPGPRGSTGELFF. As DNA, the CDR3 is TGTGCCAACTATCCGGGCCCCAGGGGGTCCACCGGGGAGCTGTTTTTT.